This T cell receptor beta chain was found in a study of T cells in Graves' hyperthyroidism and ophthalmopathy. It was RNA transcripts that yielded the amplified TCR beta CDR3 regions. The HTBI primer set was used in a first-round RT-PCR of the TCR CDR3. TCRdb redid the calling of the multiplex PCR reads with MiXCR, one entry per CDR3 protein. The table records around 580,000 distinct CDR3 sequences, more than 45% of them present only once. Stable Graves' hyperthyroidism denoted no ophthalmopathy progression over 18 months. Diagnoses were made from clinical symptoms, serum measures (thyroxine and TRAb), thyroid ultrasound and orbital computed tomography. This clonotype came up many times. Sequencing was performed on peripheral blood or thyroid tissue (not recorded which). The receptor's source is a woman between 18 and 29 years old with Graves' hyperthyroidism.

CDR3 sequence (DNA): TGTGCCAGCAGGTTATGGGAGGCCCTGGGGCAGCCCCAGCATTTT. Amino acid sequence: CASRLWEALGQPQHF. The genes are TRBV6-1 and TRBJ1-5; D is unresolved. The germline V gene encodes CDR1 MNHNS and CDR2 SASEGT. This CDR3 is built from 15 residues. The V end lost 6 bases, the J end lost 7 bases, and 19 bases lay between the germline ends.